Listed below are T cell receptor beta chains from one sample, sequenced in a study of cytomegalovirus exposure and HLA in healthy donors. TCRdb keeps only in-frame clones here, not all; method: immunoSEQ multiplex PCR. The data contain 130,000 or so clones, roughly 74% of them singletons. Sample: PBMCs. Every receptor here comes from a man in his forties or fifties in good health and CMV-seronegative. CDR3s include the opening cysteine and the closing phenylalanine or tryptophan. The D gene is left open where the match is weak. A row's size may be missing; if present it is once, few, many or a size class.

CDR3 length: 13
J gene: TRBJ2-2
V gene: TRBV2
D gene: -
clone size: -
CDR3 protein: CASNQVNTGELFF
CDR3 DNA: TGTGCCAGCAACCAGGTGAACACCGGGGAGCTGTTTTTT

CDR3 length: 12
J gene: TRBJ2-2
V gene: TRBV2
D gene: TRBD1
clone size: -
CDR3 protein: CASSRQGVELFF
CDR3 DNA: TGTGCCAGCAGTAGACAGGGGGTAGAGCTGTTTTTT

CDR3 length: 13
J gene: TRBJ2-5
V gene: TRBV18
D gene: TRBD1
clone size: -
CDR3 protein: CASSPDRQGQQYF
CDR3 DNA: TGTGCCAGCTCACCCGATCGACAGGGCCAGCAGTACTTC

CDR3 length: 14
J gene: TRBJ1-1
V gene: TRBV6-6
D gene: TRBD1
clone size: -
CDR3 protein: CASRNGQGVCEAFF
CDR3 DNA: TGTGCCAGCAGAAACGGACAGGGGGTATGTGAAGCTTTCTTT

CDR3 length: 15
J gene: TRBJ1-6
V gene: TRBV27
D gene: TRBD1
clone size: -
CDR3 protein: CASTNPRQGNSPLHF
CDR3 DNA: TGTGCCAGCACAAACCCCCGACAGGGTAATTCACCCCTCCACTTT

CDR3 length: 15
J gene: TRBJ1-1
V gene: TRBV6-5
D gene: -
clone size: few
CDR3 protein: CASSYEGGSLLRAFF
CDR3 DNA: TGTGCCAGCAGTTACGAGGGGGGGAGTCTACTAAGGGCTTTCTTT

CDR3 length: 16
J gene: TRBJ1-5
V gene: TRBV4-1
D gene: TRBD1
clone size: -
CDR3 protein: CASSQGQGARIEPQHF
CDR3 DNA: TGCGCCAGCAGCCAAGGACAGGGGGCGCGAATTGAGCCCCAGCATTTT

CDR3 length: 17
J gene: TRBJ2-1
V gene: TRBV5-1
D gene: -
clone size: -
CDR3 protein: CASSLASGGLSYNEQFF
CDR3 DNA: TGCGCCAGCAGCTTGGCCAGTGGGGGACTCTCCTACAATGAGCAGTTCTTC

CDR3 length: 16
J gene: TRBJ1-3
V gene: TRBV29-1
D gene: -
clone size: -
CDR3 protein: CSVESVAGPAGNTIYF
CDR3 DNA: TGCAGCGTTGAGTCAGTGGCGGGGCCTGCTGGAAACACCATATATTTT

CDR3 length: 14
J gene: TRBJ2-5
V gene: TRBV10-3
D gene: TRBD1
clone size: -
CDR3 protein: CAISATGSQETQYF
CDR3 DNA: TGTGCCATCAGTGCGACAGGGTCCCAAGAGACCCAGTACTTC

CDR3 length: 14
J gene: TRBJ1-2
V gene: TRBV6-5
D gene: TRBD1
clone size: few
CDR3 protein: CATHRTGQGYGYTF
CDR3 DNA: TGTGCCACCCACAGGACGGGACAGGGCTATGGCTACACCTTC

CDR3 length: 12
J gene: TRBJ2-3
V gene: TRBV2
D gene: -
clone size: few
CDR3 protein: CASSPRRDTQYF
CDR3 DNA: TGTGCCAGCAGTCCAAGGAGAGATACGCAGTATTTT

CDR3 length: 15
J gene: TRBJ2-2
V gene: TRBV5-8
D gene: -
clone size: -
CDR3 protein: CASSLPGKGTGELFF
CDR3 DNA: TGTGCCAGCAGCTTGCCGGGAAAAGGAACCGGGGAGCTGTTTTTT

CDR3 length: 11
J gene: TRBJ2-7
V gene: TRBV29-1
D gene: -
clone size: -
CDR3 protein: CSVETGDEQYF
CDR3 DNA: TGCAGCGTCGAGACGGGGGACGAGCAGTACTTC

CDR3 length: 15
J gene: TRBJ2-4
V gene: TRBV5-1
D gene: -
clone size: -
CDR3 protein: CASSFGGLAKNIQYF
CDR3 DNA: TGCGCCAGCAGCTTTGGGGGCCTGGCCAAAAACATTCAGTACTTC

CDR3 length: 15
J gene: TRBJ1-1
V gene: TRBV28
D gene: -
clone size: -
CDR3 protein: CASSLEVYRGTEAFF
CDR3 DNA: TGTGCCAGCAGTTTGGAAGTATATCGGGGAACTGAAGCTTTCTTT

CDR3 length: 15
J gene: TRBJ2-7
V gene: TRBV7-2
D gene: -
clone size: -
CDR3 protein: CASSLAFPGSYEQYF
CDR3 DNA: TGTGCCAGCAGCTTAGCCTTCCCGGGCTCCTACGAGCAGTACTTC

CDR3 length: 18
J gene: TRBJ2-1
V gene: TRBV9
D gene: TRBD2
clone size: -
CDR3 protein: CASSPRGSGGLSYNEQFF
CDR3 DNA: TGTGCCAGCAGCCCCCGGGGTAGCGGGGGGTTATCCTACAATGAGCAGTTCTTC